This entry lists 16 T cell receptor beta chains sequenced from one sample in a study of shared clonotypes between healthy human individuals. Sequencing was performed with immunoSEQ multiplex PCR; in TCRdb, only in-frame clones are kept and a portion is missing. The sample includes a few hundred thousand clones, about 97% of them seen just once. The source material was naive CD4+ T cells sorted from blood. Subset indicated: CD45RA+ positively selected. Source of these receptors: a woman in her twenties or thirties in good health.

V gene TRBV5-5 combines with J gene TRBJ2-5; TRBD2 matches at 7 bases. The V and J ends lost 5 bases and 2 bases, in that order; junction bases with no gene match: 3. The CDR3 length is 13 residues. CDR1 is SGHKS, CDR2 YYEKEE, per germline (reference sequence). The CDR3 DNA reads TGTGCCAGCAGGATTAGCGGGCAAGAGACCCAGTACTTC. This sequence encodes CASRISGQETQYF.

CDR3 DNA: TGTGCCAGCAGTGAAAGTATCTTCGAGCAGTACTTC. Translation: CASSESIFEQYF. This sequence joins TRBV6-1 and TRBJ2-7; no clear D gene. Germline lookup yields CDR1 MNHNS and CDR2 SASEGT. CDR3 length equals 12 residues. V was cut by 2 bases and J by 6 bases, with 8 bases left in between.

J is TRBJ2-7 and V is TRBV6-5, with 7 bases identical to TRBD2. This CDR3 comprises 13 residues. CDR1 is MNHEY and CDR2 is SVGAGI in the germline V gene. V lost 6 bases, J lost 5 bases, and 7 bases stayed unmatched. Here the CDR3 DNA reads TGTGCCAGCAGGCGGGAGCTCCAGGACGAGCAGTACTTC. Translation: CASRRELQDEQYF.

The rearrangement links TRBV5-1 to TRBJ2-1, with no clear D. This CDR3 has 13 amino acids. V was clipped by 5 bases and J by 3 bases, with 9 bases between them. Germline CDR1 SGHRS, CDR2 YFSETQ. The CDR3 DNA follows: TGCGCCAGCAGGCCCACTGTCTACAATGAGCAGTTCTTC. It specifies CASRPTVYNEQFF.

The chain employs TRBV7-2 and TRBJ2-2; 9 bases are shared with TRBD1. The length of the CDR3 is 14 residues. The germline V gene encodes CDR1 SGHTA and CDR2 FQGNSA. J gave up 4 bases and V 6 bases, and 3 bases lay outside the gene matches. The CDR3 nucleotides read TGTGCCAGCAGGGGGGACAGGGCCACCGGGGAGCTGTTTTTT. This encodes CASRGDRATGELFF.

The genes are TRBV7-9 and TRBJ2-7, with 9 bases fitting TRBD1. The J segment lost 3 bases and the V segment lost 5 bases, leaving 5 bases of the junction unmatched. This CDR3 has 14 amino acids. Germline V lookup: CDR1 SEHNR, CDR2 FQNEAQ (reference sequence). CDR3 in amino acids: CASSAGDRDYEQYF. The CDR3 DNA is TGTGCCAGCAGCGCAGGGGACAGGGACTACGAGCAGTACTTC. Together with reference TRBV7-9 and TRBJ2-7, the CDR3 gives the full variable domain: DTGVSQNPRHKITKRGQNVTFRCDPISEHNRLYWYRQTLGQGPEFLTYFQNEAQLEKSRLLSDRFSAERPKGSFSTLEIQRTEQGDSAMYLCASSAGDRDYEQYFGPGTRLTVT.

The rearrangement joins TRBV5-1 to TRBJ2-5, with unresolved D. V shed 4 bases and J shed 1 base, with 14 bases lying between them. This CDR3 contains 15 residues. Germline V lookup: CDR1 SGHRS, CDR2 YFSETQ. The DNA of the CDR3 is TGCGCCAGCAGCCCCAGCGCCCACCCCCAAGAGACCCAGTACTTC. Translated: CASSPSAHPQETQYF.

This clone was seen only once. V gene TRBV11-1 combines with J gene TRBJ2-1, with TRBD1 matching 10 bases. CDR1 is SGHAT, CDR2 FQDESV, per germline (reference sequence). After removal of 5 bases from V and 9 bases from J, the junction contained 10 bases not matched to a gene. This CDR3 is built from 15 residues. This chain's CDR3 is CASSPSRQGAGEQFF. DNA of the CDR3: TGTGCCAGCAGCCCCAGTAGACAGGGGGCCGGTGAGCAGTTCTTC.

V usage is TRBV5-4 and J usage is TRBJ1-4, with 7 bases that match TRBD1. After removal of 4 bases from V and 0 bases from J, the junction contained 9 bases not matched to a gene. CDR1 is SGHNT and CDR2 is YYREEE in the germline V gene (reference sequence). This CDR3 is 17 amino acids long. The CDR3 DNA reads TGTGCCAGCAGCCATACAGGGGACTATGCAACTAATGAAAAACTGTTTTTT. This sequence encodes CASSHTGDYATNEKLFF. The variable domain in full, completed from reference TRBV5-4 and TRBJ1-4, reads ETGVTQSPTHLIKTRGQQVTLRCSSQSGHNTVSWYQQALGQGPQFIFQYYREEENGRGNFPPRFSGLQFPNYSSELNVNALELDDSALYLCASSHTGDYATNEKLFFGSGTQLSVL.

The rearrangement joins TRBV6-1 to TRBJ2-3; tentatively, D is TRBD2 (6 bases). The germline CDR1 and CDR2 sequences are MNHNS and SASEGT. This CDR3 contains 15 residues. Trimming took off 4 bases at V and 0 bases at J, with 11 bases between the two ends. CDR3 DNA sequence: TGTGCCAGCAGTGTTCAGCGGGCTAGCACAGATACGCAGTATTTT. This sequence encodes CASSVQRASTDTQYF.

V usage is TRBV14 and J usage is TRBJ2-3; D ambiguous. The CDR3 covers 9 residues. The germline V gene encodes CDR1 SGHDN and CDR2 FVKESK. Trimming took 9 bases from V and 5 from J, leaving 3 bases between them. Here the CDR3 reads CASGDTQYF. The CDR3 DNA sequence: TGTGCCAGTGGAGATACGCAGTATTTT.

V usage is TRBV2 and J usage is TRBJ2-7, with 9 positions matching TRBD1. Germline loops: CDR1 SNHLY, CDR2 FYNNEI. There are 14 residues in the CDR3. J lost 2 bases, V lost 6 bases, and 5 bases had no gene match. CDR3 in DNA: TGTGCCAGCAGCGGACAGGGGATCCCCTACGAGCAGTACTTC. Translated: CASSGQGIPYEQYF.

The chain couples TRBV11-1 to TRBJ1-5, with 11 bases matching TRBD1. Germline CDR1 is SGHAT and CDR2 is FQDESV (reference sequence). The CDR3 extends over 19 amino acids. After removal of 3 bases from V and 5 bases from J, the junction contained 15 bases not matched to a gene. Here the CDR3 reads CASSFPGTGGGDRDQPQHF. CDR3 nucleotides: TGTGCCAGCAGCTTCCCCGGGACAGGGGGTGGTGATAGGGATCAGCCCCAGCATTTT.

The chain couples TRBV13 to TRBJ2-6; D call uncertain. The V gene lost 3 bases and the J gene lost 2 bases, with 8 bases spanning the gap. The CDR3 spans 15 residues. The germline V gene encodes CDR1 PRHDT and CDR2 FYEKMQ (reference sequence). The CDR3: CASSFWGAGANVLTF. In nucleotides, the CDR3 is TGTGCCAGCAGCTTTTGGGGTGCTGGGGCCAACGTCCTGACTTTC.

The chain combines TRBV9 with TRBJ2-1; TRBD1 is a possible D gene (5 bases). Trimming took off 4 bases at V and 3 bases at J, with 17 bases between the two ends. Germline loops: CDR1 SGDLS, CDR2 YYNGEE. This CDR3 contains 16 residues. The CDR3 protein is CASSYPRGTNYNEQFF. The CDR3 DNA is TGTGCCAGCAGCTACCCTAGGGGCACTAACTACAATGAGCAGTTCTTC. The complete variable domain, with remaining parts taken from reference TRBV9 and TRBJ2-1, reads DSGVTQTPKHLITATGQRVTLRCSPRSGDLSVYWYQQSLDQGLQFLIQYYNGEERAKGNILERFSAQQFPDLHSELNLSSLELGDSALYFCASSYPRGTNYNEQFFGPGTRLTVL.

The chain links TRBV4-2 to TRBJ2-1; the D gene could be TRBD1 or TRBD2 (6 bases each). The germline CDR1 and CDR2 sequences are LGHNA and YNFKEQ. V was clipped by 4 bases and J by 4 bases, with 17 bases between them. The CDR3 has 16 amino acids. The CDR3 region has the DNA TGTGCCAGCAGCCGAACTAGGGGGGCTTCTTACAATGAGCAGTTCTTC. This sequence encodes CASSRTRGASYNEQFF.